The 2 T cell receptor beta chains given below trace back to one sample, sequenced in a study of early T cells in non-severe SARS-CoV-2 infection. TCRdb re-derived calls from the 5' RACE reads in MiXCR, one entry per CDR3 protein. The table records 100,000 to 150,000 distinct CDR3 sequences, approximately 15% of them present only once. The sample consisted of whole blood. These TCRs come from an adult who was a healthcare worker with PCR-confirmed SARS-CoV-2 infection or an uninfected control (not recorded which).

This clonotype was counted many times. The chain joins TRBV12-3 or TRBV12-4 to TRBJ2-5; D may be TRBD2 (6 bases). The length of the CDR3 is 14 residues. Trimming pared 5 bases from V and 3 bases from J, leaving 13 bases between. CDR3 residues: CASSIQGGKETQYF. CDR3 nucleotide sequence: TGTGCCAGCAGTATCCAGGGAGGAAAAGAGACCCAGTACTTC.

The gene calls are TRBV13 and TRBJ2-7; D not resolved. This CDR3 comprises 14 residues. From germline, CDR1 is PRHDT and CDR2 FYEKMQ (reference sequence). The ends were cut back, 0 bases at V and 1 base at J, with 7 bases in the middle. The chain's CDR3 is CASSLGLRSYEQYF. In DNA, the CDR3 is TGTGCCAGCAGCTTAGGGCTTCGGTCCTACGAGCAGTACTTC.